Presented here are 8 T cell receptor beta chains from one specimen sequenced in a study of cytomegalovirus exposure and HLA in healthy donors (dated by TCRdb to the late 2010s). To prepare the library, the immunoSEQ multiplex PCR assay was applied. For the multiplex PCR, a mixture combining 60 forward primers for TCR Vbeta segments and 13 reverse primers for TCR Jbeta segments was used. TCRdb carries this immuneACCESS record with in-frame sequences only. Its versions omit some clonotypes, under half of them owing to an unresolved V gene in the studies checked, with the rest unexplained. The sample has some 70,000 clones on record. The ten largest clones take up more than 2.5% of the sample. Source material: PBMCs. The receptors stem from a man between 40 and 49 years old in good health and CMV-seronegative.

The chain has TRBV19 and TRBJ2-2; D uncertain. This CDR3 spans 13 amino acids. V was cut by 8 bases and J by 1 base, with 8 bases left in between. Looked up from germline, CDR1 is LNHDA and CDR2 is SQIVND (reference sequence). For the CDR3, the DNA is TGTGCCAGTTATACAGAGAACACCGGGGAGCTGTTTTTT. This translates into CASYTENTGELFF. The full variable domain, in which reference TRBV19 and TRBJ2-2 provide the parts outside the CDR3, is DGGITQSPKYLFRKEGQNVTLSCEQNLNHDAMYWYRQDPGQGLRLIYYSQIVNDFQKGDIAEGYSVSREKKESFPLTVTSAQKNPTAFYLCASYTENTGELFFGEGSRLTVL.

CDR3 DNA sequence: TGTGCCAGCTCACCACCGGTTATTGGACAGGCTAACTATGGCTACACCTTC. It specifies CASSPPVIGQANYGYTF. The J gene is TRBJ1-2, the V gene TRBV18; 7 positions match TRBD1. The CDR3 runs to 17 residues. V shed 0 bases and J 0 bases; nucleotides not matched to a gene: 7. CDR1 is KGHSH, CDR2 LQKENI, per germline.

V gene TRBV5-1 combines with J gene TRBJ1-2; D is ambiguous. V was pared by 0 bases and J by 4 bases, with 10 bases between. Germline V CDR1 and CDR2: SGHRS, YFSETQ. The CDR3 extends over 14 amino acids. CDR3 sequence: CASSLGVDSYGYTF. The CDR3 DNA sequence: TGCGCCAGCAGCTTGGGGGTGGACTCCTATGGCTACACCTTC.

The chain recombines TRBV30 with TRBJ2-2; 8 bases line up with TRBD2. Germline V gene data show CDR1 as GTSNPN and CDR2 as SVGIG (reference sequence). This CDR3 is 14 amino acids long. V dropped 6 bases and J dropped 0; count of bases not matched to a gene: 3. CDR3 nucleotide sequence: TGTGCCTGCCTAGCGGGCACGAACACCGGGGAGCTGTTTTTT. Its protein is CACLAGTNTGELFF.

The genes are TRBV6-4 and TRBJ2-7, with TRBD1 identical over 8 bases. This CDR3 region has 12 residues. Germline loops: CDR1 MRHNA, CDR2 SNTAGT. Unmatched junction bases numbered 4, after V lost 7 bases and J lost 5 bases. CDR3 protein: CASKDRVHEQYF. DNA for the CDR3: TGTGCCAGCAAGGACAGGGTACACGAGCAGTACTTC.

This rearrangement joins TRBV5-1 to TRBJ2-3; 7 positions match TRBD2. This CDR3 contains 15 residues. CDR1 SGHRS and CDR2 YFSETQ come from the germline V gene. V shed 0 bases, J shed 5 bases, and the junction held 6 bases outside the gene matches. DNA for the CDR3: TGCGCCAGCAGCTTGGGGACTAGGTACGAAGATACGCAGTATTTT. Translating it yields CASSLGTRYEDTQYF.

Details on this clone: This sample also contains other DNA sequences that code for the same CDR3. J is TRBJ1-1 and V is TRBV10-3; 10 bases match TRBD1. The CDR3 is 15 residues long. V gave up 4 bases and J gave up 0 bases; unmatched junction bases: 2. CDR1 is ENHRY, CDR2 SYGVKD, per germline. CDR3 bases: TGTGCCATCAGTGGGACAGGGGGGTTGAACACTGAAGCTTTCTTT. This sequence encodes CAISGTGGLNTEAFF.

This chain connects TRBV7-3 to TRBJ2-7; D is perhaps TRBD1 (6 bases). V lost 2 bases and J 1 base, leaving 6 bases between the germline ends. This CDR3 contains 13 residues. Germline V gene sequence: CDR1 SGHTA, CDR2 FQGTGA. The CDR3 loop is CASSLDRSYEQYF. DNA for the CDR3: TGTGCCAGCAGCTTAGACAGGTCCTACGAGCAGTACTTC.